Below are 32 T cell receptor beta chains sequenced from a single sample in a study of blood T cells in healthy people across ages. A sample-barcoded 5' primer and a J-beta primer mix were used in a second PCR of roughly 6 to 12 cycles. TCRdb re-called the 5' RACE reads with MiXCR, one entry per CDR3 protein. The table includes fewer than 700,000 distinct CDR3 sequences, around 48% detected once. The specimen sequenced was blood. Receptors originate from an elderly man in good health.

To note about this clonotype: The junction departs from the called germline gene at one end, perhaps through a read error. The chain recombines TRBV24-1 with TRBJ2-3, with 11 bases lining up with TRBD2. Germline V CDR1 and CDR2: KGHDR, SFDVKD. The CDR3 sequence is 16 residues long. The CDR3 DNA sequence: TGTGCCACCAGTGACCCCGGACTAGCGGGCCGGAATACGCGGTATTTT. Encoded protein: CATSDPGLAGRNTRYF.

The chain is built from TRBV6-1 and TRBJ2-3, with 9 bases aligning to TRBD2. This CDR3 comprises 18 residues. V was pared by 4 bases and J by 1 base, with 12 bases of the junction left unmatched. Germline lookup yields CDR1 MNHNS and CDR2 SASEGT. This CDR3 reads CASSVAVAGDYGTDTQYF. Written as DNA, the CDR3 is TGTGCCAGCAGTGTAGCGGTAGCGGGAGACTACGGCACAGATACGCAGTATTTT.

The chain is built from TRBV6-2 or TRBV6-3 and TRBJ2-7, with D unresolved. V was shortened by 7 bases and J by 2 bases, with 9 bases between the two germline ends. The germline CDR1 and CDR2 sequences are MNHEY and SVGEGT. The CDR3 spans 12 residues. CDR3 residues: CASTDTAYEQYF. As DNA, the CDR3 is TGTGCCAGCACCGACACGGCCTACGAGCAGTACTTC.

In this sample, this clonotype turned up a few times. In DNA, the CDR3 is TGTGCCAGCAGCCAAGGTCTGCTCCGCGACAGAGAGACCCAGTACTTC. Its protein is CASSQGLLRDRETQYF. This chain joins TRBV3-1 and TRBJ2-5; maybe TRBD1 (5 bases). V dropped 1 base and J dropped 4 bases, with 16 bases sitting between them. Germline loops: CDR1 LGHDT, CDR2 YNNKEL (reference sequence). The length of the CDR3 is 16 residues.

This chain uses TRBV6-1 with TRBJ1-1; D is ambiguous. Germline V CDR1 and CDR2: MNHNS, SASEGT. Between the trimmed V and J ends, which lost 6 bases and 4 bases, there was a span of 9 bases. The CDR3 runs to 12 residues. The CDR3 coding sequence is TGTGCCAGCAGGGCATCCTCCACTGAAGCTTTCTTT. Its protein product is CASRASSTEAFF.

This clonotype has just a few counts. The chain's CDR3 is CSVQTSRDEQFF. The CDR3 region has the DNA TGCAGCGTTCAGACCTCCCGGGATGAGCAGTTCTTC. V gene TRBV29-1 combines with J gene TRBJ2-1; D is undetermined. This CDR3 comprises 12 residues. The germline CDR1 and CDR2 sequences are SQVTM and ANQGSEA. The V gene lost 5 bases and the J gene lost 8 bases, with 13 bases spanning the gap.

This clonotype was detected a few times. V gene TRBV2 combines with J gene TRBJ2-7, with TRBD1 matching 8 bases. Germline loops: CDR1 SNHLY, CDR2 FYNNEI. J lost 0 bases, V lost 5 bases, and 6 bases had no gene match. The CDR3 consists of 15 residues. The CDR3 sequence: CASSLYRGSSYEQYF. CDR3 sequence (DNA): TGTGCCAGCAGTCTATACAGGGGGAGCTCCTACGAGCAGTACTTC.

This clonotype was counted many times. The chain recombines TRBV5-1 with TRBJ2-1, with TRBD2 as a possible D gene (5 bases). V lost 0 bases, J lost 1 base, and 8 bases lay in between. This CDR3 has 15 amino acids. The germline V gene has CDR1 SGHRS and CDR2 YFSETQ. CDR3 nucleotide sequence: TGCGCCAGCAGCTTGGGAGGGCTATCCTACAATGAGCAGTTCTTC. This sequence encodes CASSLGGLSYNEQFF.

The chain carries TRBV7-2 and TRBJ1-6, with D possibly matching TRBD1 (5 bases). From germline, CDR1 is SGHTA and CDR2 FQGNSA. V lost 5 bases to trimming and J lost 5 bases, with 13 bases between them. The CDR3 runs 15 residues. The CDR3: CASSPRRGDNSPLHF. In nucleotides, the CDR3 is TGTGCCAGCAGCCCGAGGCGGGGGGATAATTCACCCCTCCACTTT.

This clonotype was counted a few times. CDR3 sequence (DNA): TGTGCCAGCAGTGACTTGCAGCAAGAGACCCAGTACTTC. Translated: CASSDLQQETQYF. This chain joins TRBV6-6 and TRBJ2-5, with D unresolved. The ends were cut back, 5 bases at V and 2 bases at J, with 9 bases in the middle. The CDR3 is made up of 13 amino acids. CDR1 and CDR2 (germline): MNHNY, SVGAGI (reference sequence).

The chain joins TRBV7-2 to TRBJ2-7; TRBD2 matches 14 bases. Germline lookup yields CDR1 SGHTA and CDR2 FQGNSA. V lost 5 bases to trimming and J lost 12 bases; unmatched junction nucleotides: 15. The CDR3 has 16 amino acids. In nucleotides, the CDR3 is TGTGCCAGCAGCGTCAAGACTAGCGGGGGGGCGGGGGTTCTGTACTTC. Encoded protein: CASSVKTSGGAGVLYF.

The genes are TRBV7-2 and TRBJ2-1; D possibly matches TRBD1 or TRBD2 (7 bases each). The J call is doubtful: the DNA matches TRBJ2-7 better. The CDR3 length is 16 residues. Germline assignment: CDR1 SGHTA and CDR2 FQGNSA. The chain's CDR3 is CASSLQGRGTYNEQYF. Written as DNA, the CDR3 is TGTGCCAGCAGCCTACAGGGGAGGGGAACCTACAATGAGCAGTACTTC.

The rearrangement uses TRBV20-1 and TRBJ1-5; the D gene is possibly TRBD1 (6 bases). The germline CDR1 and CDR2 sequences are DFQATT and SNEGSKA (reference sequence). The CDR3 length is 14 residues. The V end was cut by 6 bases, the J end by 0 bases, with 12 bases between. In DNA form, the CDR3 reads TGCAGTGCAGCGGGACACCTTAGCAATCAGCCCCAGCATTTT. As protein: CSAAGHLSNQPQHF.

J is TRBJ2-3 and V is TRBV10-3; D is ambiguous. The CDR3 sequence is 12 residues long. Germline CDR1 reads ENHRY; CDR2 reads SYGVKD. Trimming took off 6 bases at V and 2 bases at J, with 6 bases between the two ends. The CDR3 protein is CAIRSPTDTQYF. In nucleotides, the CDR3 is TGTGCCATCAGGTCCCCCACAGATACGCAGTATTTT.

As to this clonotype: This may be a read error: a much more frequent sequence differs by one nucleotide. The chain is built from TRBV6-5 and TRBJ2-1; D is undetermined. This CDR3 is 13 amino acids long. Germline CDR1 MNHEY, CDR2 SVGAGI. The ends were cut back, 6 bases at V and 11 bases at J, with 17 bases in the middle. DNA for the CDR3: TGTGCCAGCAGAAGAGAGATAGTAGGTAAGCAGTTCTTC. It yields the protein CASRREIVGKQFF.

This clonotype appeared a few times. At one end the junction does not follow the germline gene, possibly because of a read error. J is TRBJ2-1 and V is TRBV7-7; possibly TRBD2 for D (5 bases). Germline CDR1 reads SSHAT; CDR2 reads FNYEAQ (reference sequence). The CDR3 spans 13 residues. In DNA form, the CDR3 reads TGTGCTAGCAGCTTAGATTCACGCGGGGAGCAGTTCTTC. Translation: CASSLDSRGEQFF.

V usage is TRBV4-1 and J usage is TRBJ1-6; D is unclear. Germline CDR1 MGHRA, CDR2 YSYEKL. The CDR3 totals 13 residues. V lost 4 bases and J 4 bases, leaving 5 bases between the germline ends. The CDR3 is CASSLGYNSPLHF. The CDR3 bases are TGCGCCAGCAGCCTGGGGTATAATTCACCCCTCCACTTT.

As regards this clonotype: Given a much more abundant clone one base away, this may be a read error. The chain joins TRBV6-5 to TRBJ2-1; D uncertain. Trimming removed 10 bases from V and 10 bases from J, with 29 bases in between. Germline V gives CDR1 MNHEY, CDR2 SVGAGI. This CDR3 contains 16 residues. The DNA of the CDR3 is TGTGCCACCGCTCGTGCTCCTTCCAGTACAATCCACGAGCAGTTCTTC. The encoded protein is CATARAPSSTIHEQFF.

This sequence joins TRBV12-3 or TRBV12-4 and TRBJ2-5; TRBD2 matches 7 bases. The length of the CDR3 is 15 residues. V lost 2 bases to trimming and J lost 5 bases; unmatched junction nucleotides: 8. The CDR3 DNA reads TGTGCCAGCAGTTTATTTAGCGGGCTGAGGGAGACCCAGTACTTC. Encoded protein: CASSLFSGLRETQYF.

This clonotype showed up just a few times. This rearrangement joins TRBV5-1 to TRBJ2-1; no firm D call. The V end lost 4 bases, the J end lost 8 bases, and 19 bases lay between the germline ends. This CDR3 spans 15 amino acids. Germline loops: CDR1 SGHRS, CDR2 YFSETQ. CDR3 nucleotide sequence: TGCGCCAGCAGCCCGGCCTCAGGTCTCGTCGATGAGCAGTTCTTC. This translates into CASSPASGLVDEQFF.

CDR3 nucleotide sequence: TGTGCCAGCAGCGTAGCGGACAGCAAAGAGACCCAGTACTTC. It translates to CASSVADSKETQYF. This chain links TRBV9 with TRBJ2-5; the D gene is possibly TRBD1 (6 bases). Germline-derived CDR1 and CDR2 are SGDLS and YYNGEE. The V end was cut by 0 bases, the J end by 3 bases, with 9 bases between. The CDR3 totals 14 residues.

This chain joins TRBV24-1 and TRBJ2-5; 9 bases match TRBD1. The length of the CDR3 is 13 residues. Germline V gene lookup returns CDR1 KGHDR and CDR2 SFDVKD. V shed 12 bases, J shed 1 base, and the junction held 5 bases outside the gene matches. The CDR3 DNA follows: TGTGCCTACAGACAGGGGGGCCAAGAGACCCAGTACTTC. Translating it yields CAYRQGGQETQYF.

This clonotype was detected a few times. The V call is TRBV20-1, the J call TRBJ1-3; 9 nucleotides match TRBD1. Germline V lookup: CDR1 DFQATT, CDR2 SNEGSKA (reference sequence). V lost 8 bases to trimming and J lost 1 base; unmatched junction nucleotides: 6. This CDR3 spans 14 amino acids. CDR3 nucleotides: TGCAGTATGGGACAGGGCCTATCTGGAAACACCATATATTTT. Its translation: CSMGQGLSGNTIYF.

CDR3: CASASQGAGSPLHF. CDR3 coding DNA: TGTGCCAGCGCCTCCCAGGGGGCAGGCTCACCCCTCCACTTT. The rearrangement links TRBV12-3 or TRBV12-4 to TRBJ1-6; 8 bases are a match to TRBD1. V trimming: 8 bases; J trimming: 10 bases; junction bases outside the gene matches: 10. The CDR3 runs 14 residues.

The rearrangement uses TRBV30 and TRBJ2-2, with D possibly matching TRBD2 (6 bases). Per the germline V gene, CDR1 is GTSNPN and CDR2 is SVGIG (reference sequence). The CDR3 totals 13 residues. For the CDR3, the DNA is TGTGCTTTGGCTTGGCGGGGTACCGGGGAGCTGTTTTTT. This encodes CALAWRGTGELFF.

The rearrangement uses TRBV7-2 and TRBJ2-3; D possibly corresponds to TRBD2 (5 bases). CDR1 is SGHTA and CDR2 is FQGNSA in the germline V gene. V was pared by 2 bases and J by 2 bases, with 11 bases between. There are 15 residues in the CDR3. The CDR3 DNA reads TGTGCCAGCAGCTTACGGACGGGATTCACAGATACGCAGTATTTT. Translation: CASSLRTGFTDTQYF.

The chain's CDR3 is CASSLRRGRDTQYF. The CDR3 DNA follows: TGTGCCAGCAGTCTTAGGAGGGGGCGGGATACGCAGTATTTT. The chain has TRBV7-2 and TRBJ2-3; possible D gene TRBD1, 7 bases. Germline V gene data show CDR1 as SGHTA and CDR2 as FQGNSA. This CDR3 has 14 residues. The V end lost 6 bases, the J end lost 6 bases, and 16 bases lay between the germline ends.

The chain is built from TRBV29-1 and TRBJ2-3; 10 positions match TRBD2. V lost 6 bases, J lost 6 bases, and 3 bases stayed unmatched. There are 12 residues in the CDR3. Germline CDR1 reads SQVTM; CDR2 reads ANQGSEA. The CDR3 sequence is CSVVAGGDTQYF. CDR3 DNA sequence: TGCAGCGTGGTAGCGGGAGGCGATACGCAGTATTTT.

The CDR3 nucleotides read TGTGCCATCAAGGAGGGAGTCTCCTACGAGCAGTACTTC. It is translated as CAIKEGVSYEQYF. The chain has TRBV10-3 and TRBJ2-7, with a tentative D call TRBD2 (6 bases). Germline CDR1 is ENHRY and CDR2 is SYGVKD. The CDR3 spans 13 residues. With 7 bases removed from V and 0 bases from J, the gap between germline ends came to 10 bases.

This chain connects TRBV30 to TRBJ2-3, with a weak D call TRBD2 (6 bases). The CDR3 consists of 13 residues. Trimming removed 1 base from V and 8 bases from J, with 13 bases in between. CDR1 is GTSNPN and CDR2 is SVGIG in the germline V gene (reference sequence). The CDR3 sequence: CAWSEMGLGTQYF. In DNA form, the CDR3 reads TGTGCCTGGAGTGAGATGGGACTCGGTACGCAGTATTTT. The full variable domain, rest sourced from reference TRBV30 and TRBJ2-3, is SQTIHQWPATLVQPVGSPLSLECTVEGTSNPNLYWYRQAAGRGLQLLFYSVGIGQISSEVPQNLSASRPQDRQFILSSKKLLLSDSGFYLCAWSEMGLGTQYFGPGTRLTVL.

This clonotype was counted once. The J gene is TRBJ2-6, the V gene TRBV29-1; no definite D call. This CDR3 region has 17 residues. CDR1 is SQVTM, CDR2 ANQGSEA, per germline. V shed 7 bases and J shed 0 bases, with 19 bases lying between them. CDR3: CSAELPDGTSGANVLTF. The CDR3, as DNA: TGCAGCGCCGAACTCCCGGACGGAACCTCTGGGGCCAACGTCCTGACTTTC.

The chain couples TRBV30 to TRBJ2-3, with 11 bases identical to TRBD2. Germline V gene data show CDR1 as GTSNPN and CDR2 as SVGIG (reference sequence). This CDR3 contains 17 residues. The junction had 17 bases not matched to a gene; V was cut back by 8 bases and J by 4 bases. CDR3 DNA sequence: TGTGCCGTATTGGGGACAAAGCTAGCGGGGGGTTCAGATACGCAGTATTTT. Translation: CAVLGTKLAGGSDTQYF. The full variable domain, rest sourced from reference TRBV30 and TRBJ2-3, is SQTIHQWPATLVQPVGSPLSLECTVEGTSNPNLYWYRQAAGRGLQLLFYSVGIGQISSEVPQNLSASRPQDRQFILSSKKLLLSDSGFYLCAVLGTKLAGGSDTQYFGPGTRLTVL.